The clone carrying this TCR beta chain came up a few times. What it recognizes is unknown. This sample was taken from a study of human T cells and chemical hapten exposure. TCRdb reprocessed the RACE reads with MiXCR, giving one entry per CDR3 protein. The sample lists approximately 95,000 distinct CDR3 sequences, about an eighth occurring once. Time point noted: patch test 2, 6 weeks after DPC sensitization. Sample treatment: therapeutic diphenylcyclopropenone sensitization with weekly scalp DPC. Germline assignment: CDR1 ENHRY and CDR2 SYGVKD. J gave up 5 bases and V 8 bases, and 7 bases lay outside the gene matches. This CDR3 is 14 amino acids long. Overall study findings and caveats: Expanded TCRs created a significantly greater count of big CDR3 similarity clusters than controls did. In the PT1 data, expanded TCR counts showed a positive correlation with patch test score. Donor immune responses may differ from healthy people's, since all donors had alopecia. Sensitization with DPC brought no change to TCRs above 1 in 1000 in frequency.

Sequences were derived from whole blood, sampled in connection with sensitization to the hapten diphenylcyclopropenone (DPC). The TCR comes from a woman between 40 and 55 years old with alopecia areata. Some clones in this sample may be carry-over from other donors' samples. The V call is TRBV10-3, the J call TRBJ2-2, with TRBD1 identical over 8 bases. CDR3 protein: CAIGQGVWTGELFF. The CDR3 coding sequence is TGTGCCATCGGACAGGGCGTATGGACCGGGGAGCTGTTTTTT.